What follows are 30 T cell receptor beta chains derived from one specimen sequenced in a study of radiotherapy plus CTLA-4 blockade in lung cancer. Clones were sequenced by immunoSEQ multiplex PCR, and TCRdb holds only the in-frame ones, with some missing. This sample carries about 68,000 clones, approximately 79% of them seen once, and the ten largest clones take roughly 10%. The source was peripheral blood, collected from a patient treated with radiotherapy plus ipilimumab. These receptors came from a human donor with non-small cell lung cancer who had a complete response to radiotherapy plus ipilimumab.

The chain employs TRBV2 and TRBJ1-4, with 9 nucleotides matching TRBD1. With 7 bases clipped from V and 7 bases from J, the junction kept 7 bases outside the gene matches. The germline V gene encodes CDR1 SNHLY and CDR2 FYNNEI. CDR3 size: 14 residues. CDR3 region: CASTHRGRSEKLFF. CDR3 nucleotide sequence: TGTGCCAGCACCCACAGGGGGCGCAGTGAAAAACTGTTTTTT.

The chain carries TRBV15 and TRBJ1-3; D remains ambiguous. CDR3 size: 14 residues. CDR1 is LNHNV, CDR2 YYDKDF, per germline (reference sequence). V was trimmed by 0 bases and J by 8 bases, leaving 11 bases between them. The DNA of the CDR3 is TGTGCCACCAGCAGAGATCAAGCCGCGGACACCATATATTTT. Translated, it gives CATSRDQAADTIYF.

The chain uses TRBV14 and TRBJ1-1, with a tentative D call TRBD1 (5 bases). With 4 bases removed from V and 4 bases from J, the gap between germline ends came to 13 bases. CDR3 length: 14 residues. Germline loops: CDR1 SGHDN, CDR2 FVKESK. CDR3 nucleotide sequence: TGTGCCAGCAGCCCGTTTTCTGGGGGCACTGAAGCTTTCTTT. Translation gives CASSPFSGGTEAFF.

This clone was found a few times. The V gene is TRBV5-1, the J gene TRBJ2-3, with TRBD2 matching 14 bases. The CDR3 is made up of 16 amino acids. Per the germline V gene, CDR1 is SGHRS and CDR2 is YFSETQ. Trimming at V came to 4 bases and at J to 6 bases, leaving 7 bases not matched to a gene. The chain's CDR3 is CASSRTSGGIGDTQYF. In nucleotides, the CDR3 is TGCGCCAGCAGCCGGACTAGCGGGGGGATTGGGGATACGCAGTATTTT.

This chain links TRBV15 with TRBJ2-3; no reliable D call. Per germline, CDR1 LNHNV and CDR2 YYDKDF (reference sequence). CDR3 length equals 14 residues. V dropped 2 bases and J dropped 0 bases, with 6 bases sitting between them. The CDR3 DNA reads TGTGCCACCAGCAGAAGCACTAGCACAGATACGCAGTATTTT. It codes for CATSRSTSTDTQYF.

This chain links TRBV19 with TRBJ1-1, with D maybe TRBD1 (6 bases). Germline CDR1 reads LNHDA; CDR2 reads SQIVND (reference sequence). Trimming pared 5 bases from V and 3 bases from J, leaving 19 bases between. This CDR3 comprises 16 residues. The CDR3 nucleotides read TGTGCCAGTAGTCCCTCCGGACGGGGGGCTTACACTGAAGCTTTCTTT. Protein: CASSPSGRGAYTEAFF.

The chain recombines TRBV7-2 with TRBJ1-4; weak D call: TRBD1 (5 bases). The CDR3 loop spans 16 amino acids. CDR1 and CDR2 (germline): SGHTA, FQGNSA. V was shortened by 5 bases and J by 4 bases, with 17 bases between the two germline ends. The CDR3 protein is CASSPRGGRINEKLFF. DNA of the CDR3: TGTGCCAGCAGCCCACGGGGGGGAAGGATTAATGAAAAACTGTTTTTT.

The gene calls are TRBV19 and TRBJ1-6, with 7 bases fitting TRBD1. This CDR3 is 16 amino acids long. Germline assignment: CDR1 LNHDA and CDR2 SQIVND (reference sequence). The trim removed 7 bases at V and 0 bases at J, leaving 6 bases unmatched. The CDR3 protein is CASTRDSLSYNSPLHF. The CDR3 region has the DNA TGTGCCAGTACTAGGGACAGCCTCTCCTATAATTCACCCCTCCACTTT.

The V gene is TRBV25-1, the J gene TRBJ1-1; 7 nucleotides match TRBD1. The CDR3 has 14 amino acids. With V trimmed by 10 bases and J by 7 bases, 15 bases remained unmatched. Germline CDR1 is MGHDK and CDR2 is SYGVNS. This chain's CDR3 is CAKSRLGTDIEAFF. The CDR3 coding sequence is TGTGCCAAGAGTCGACTAGGGACAGACATTGAAGCTTTCTTT.

The chain carries TRBV5-1 and TRBJ1-6, with TRBD1 matching 10 bases. Germline V lookup: CDR1 SGHRS, CDR2 YFSETQ. V shed 6 bases and J 10 bases; nucleotides not matched to a gene: 10. There are 15 residues in the CDR3. The CDR3 here is CASTRSGQGNSPLHF. The CDR3 DNA reads as TGCGCCAGCACCAGATCGGGACAGGGGAACTCACCCCTCCACTTT.

The chain has TRBV6-1 and TRBJ2-1, with 8 bases matching TRBD2. The V and J ends lost 10 bases and 7 bases, in that order; junction bases with no gene match: 12. Germline lookup yields CDR1 MNHNS and CDR2 SASEGT. The CDR3 contains 14 residues. CDR3 loop: CAIEVGGAANEQFF. The DNA for the CDR3 is TGTGCCATCGAGGTCGGGGGGGCCGCGAATGAGCAGTTCTTC.

The chain uses TRBV29-1 and TRBJ1-1; D may be TRBD1 (5 bases). CDR3 length equals 13 residues. Germline V gives CDR1 SQVTM, CDR2 ANQGSEA. Trimming removed 0 bases at V and 5 bases at J, with 10 bases between. The CDR3 region is CSVEDLTVTEAFF. CDR3 DNA: TGCAGCGTTGAAGATCTGACAGTTACTGAAGCTTTCTTT.

J is TRBJ1-6 and V is TRBV7-9; 8 bases align to TRBD1. The ends lost 8 bases at V and 0 bases at J; junction bases unmatched: 6. Germline CDR1 SEHNR, CDR2 FQNEAQ (reference sequence). CDR3 length: 16 amino acids. In nucleotides, the CDR3 is TGTGCCAGCGGGACAGGACAGAGCTCCTATAATTCACCCCTCCACTTT. The encoded protein is CASGTGQSSYNSPLHF. Combining the CDR3 with reference TRBV7-9 and TRBJ1-6 gives the whole variable domain DTGVSQNPRHKITKRGQNVTFRCDPISEHNRLYWYRQTLGQGPEFLTYFQNEAQLEKSRLLSDRFSAERPKGSFSTLEIQRTEQGDSAMYLCASGTGQSSYNSPLHFGNGTRLTVT.

On this clone itself: At one boundary the junction diverges from the germline segment, which might be a read error. The chain couples TRBV13 to TRBJ2-2; D may be TRBD1 (6 bases). Germline V gives CDR1 PRHDT, CDR2 FYEKMQ (reference sequence). This CDR3 is built from 13 residues. The CDR3 DNA reads TGTGCCAGCACCTTACAGGGAACCGGGGAGCTGTTTTTT. This codes for CASTLQGTGELFF.

The V call is TRBV29-1, the J call TRBJ1-1, with D maybe TRBD1 (5 bases). V was trimmed by 4 bases and J by 11 bases, leaving 17 bases between them. This CDR3 has 12 residues. The germline V gene encodes CDR1 SQVTM and CDR2 ANQGSEA. The CDR3 protein is CSVALWGRQAFF. The CDR3 nucleotides read TGCAGCGTTGCCCTGTGGGGGAGGCAGGCTTTCTTT.

The CDR3 is CASSLVSRDGDNYGYTF. The CDR3, as DNA: TGTGCCAGCAGCTTGGTATCCCGGGACGGAGATAACTATGGCTACACCTTC. The V gene is TRBV5-6, the J gene TRBJ1-2; D might be TRBD1 (5 bases). The germline V and J ends were trimmed by 0 bases and 1 base, with 16 bases remaining between them. The CDR3 has 17 amino acids. In germline, CDR1 is SGHDT, CDR2 YYEEEE.

The rearrangement uses TRBV4-1 and TRBJ1-2; 10 nucleotides line up with TRBD1. The V gene end was trimmed by 1 base and the J gene end by 7 bases; junction bases not matched to a gene: 9. CDR3 length: 16 amino acids. Germline loops: CDR1 MGHRA, CDR2 YSYEKL. The chain's CDR3 is CASSQAGQGGASGYTF. The CDR3 bases are TGCGCCAGCAGCCAAGCCGGACAGGGGGGAGCCTCTGGCTACACCTTC.

The chain links TRBV10-1 to TRBJ1-6; D uncertain. CDR1 and CDR2 (germline): WNHNN, SYGVQD (reference sequence). The CDR3 runs 13 residues. Trimming took 5 bases from V and 10 from J, leaving 12 bases between them. The CDR3 region has the DNA TGCGCCAGCAGTAGAGACAATCGCTCACCCCTCCACTTT. It codes for CASSRDNRSPLHF.

This clone appeared once. This chain joins TRBV18 and TRBJ1-2, with D possibly matching TRBD1 (6 bases). This CDR3 has 15 amino acids. In germline, CDR1 is KGHSH, CDR2 LQKENI. V lost 3 bases and J lost 6, with 17 bases in between. The CDR3 DNA reads TGTGCCAGCTCACCGAACAGGGACGGCTGGGATGGCTACACCTTC. Translating gives CASSPNRDGWDGYTF. Complete variable domain (other parts from reference TRBV18 and TRBJ1-2): NAGVMQNPRHLVRRRGQEARLRCSPMKGHSHVYWYRQLPEEGLKFMVYLQKENIIDESGMPKERFSAEFPKEGPSILRIQQVVRGDSAAYFCASSPNRDGWDGYTFGSGTRLTVV.

The genes are TRBV18 and TRBJ2-3; 8 nucleotides match TRBD2. Germline V gene sequence: CDR1 KGHSH, CDR2 LQKENI. The CDR3 sequence is 15 residues long. The V and J ends lost 6 bases and 2 bases, in that order; junction bases with no gene match: 7. CDR3 nucleotides: TGTGCCAGCTCCCTCCGGGGGGGCCCCACAGATACGCAGTATTTT. Protein product: CASSLRGGPTDTQYF.

This chain connects TRBV7-2 to TRBJ2-1; D remains ambiguous. The germline gives CDR1 SGHTA, CDR2 FQGNSA. V lost 2 bases and J lost 5, with 13 bases in between. This CDR3 region has 15 residues. The CDR3 region is CASSLNPRQDNEQFF. CDR3 coding DNA: TGTGCCAGCAGCTTAAACCCCCGGCAGGACAATGAGCAGTTCTTC.

The V and J genes are TRBV19 and TRBJ2-3; 7 bases match TRBD2. The ends lost 4 bases at V and 1 base at J; junction bases unmatched: 5. Germline CDR1 and CDR2: LNHDA and SQIVND (reference sequence). CDR3 length: 15 residues. CDR3 bases: TGTGCCAGTAGTACTCGTGGGGGGGGCACAGATACGCAGTATTTT. Its protein is CASSTRGGGTDTQYF. Using reference TRBV19 and TRBJ2-3 for the parts outside the CDR3, the full variable domain is DGGITQSPKYLFRKEGQNVTLSCEQNLNHDAMYWYRQDPGQGLRLIYYSQIVNDFQKGDIAEGYSVSREKKESFPLTVTSAQKNPTAFYLCASSTRGGGTDTQYFGPGTRLTVL.

The V and J genes are TRBV6-5 and TRBJ2-1; 8 bases match TRBD2. V gave up 7 bases and J gave up 7 bases; unmatched junction bases: 9. The CDR3 loop spans 14 amino acids. Germline-derived CDR1 and CDR2 are MNHEY and SVGAGI. The CDR3 region has the DNA TGTGCCAGCATTCAGACTAGCGCGGGTAATGAGCAGTTCTTC. This gives the protein CASIQTSAGNEQFF.

V usage is TRBV5-6 and J usage is TRBJ2-5, with D maybe TRBD1 (6 bases). The length of the CDR3 is 14 residues. Germline V gene lookup returns CDR1 SGHDT and CDR2 YYEEEE. V lost 2 bases and J lost 4, with 12 bases in between. In DNA, the CDR3 is TGTGCCAGCAGCTTAACCCAGGGGCGAGAGACCCAGTACTTC. Amino acid sequence: CASSLTQGRETQYF. The full variable domain, its missing parts supplied by reference TRBV5-6 and TRBJ2-5, is DAGVTQSPTHLIKTRGQQVTLRCSPKSGHDTVSWYQQALGQGPQFIFQYYEEEERQRGNFPDRFSGHQFPNYSSELNVNALLLGDSALYLCASSLTQGRETQYFGPGTRLLVL.

The CDR3 sequence is CASSQSGGSSYGYTF. The CDR3 nucleotides are TGCGCCAGCAGCCAATCCGGGGGGTCTAGCTATGGCTACACCTTC. This rearrangement joins TRBV4-3 to TRBJ1-2, with a tentative D call TRBD1 (5 bases). CDR3 size: 15 residues. The V gene lost 2 bases and the J gene lost 4 bases, with 14 bases spanning the gap. CDR1 LGHNA and CDR2 YSLEER come from the germline V gene.

On this clone itself: At one end, the junction sequence differs from germline, possibly due to a read error. This chain uses TRBV12-5 with TRBJ1-1; D is uncertain. This CDR3 is 11 amino acids long. Germline V gives CDR1 LGHNT, CDR2 FRNRAP. CDR3 sequence: CASGLKTEAFF. DNA of the CDR3: TGTGCTAGTGGTTTGAAGACTGAAGCTTTCTTT.

This chain links TRBV6-5 with TRBJ2-1; possible D gene TRBD2, 6 bases. The CDR3 runs to 13 residues. V was pared by 6 bases and J by 8 bases, with 14 bases between. Germline V lookup: CDR1 MNHEY, CDR2 SVGAGI. CDR3 in amino acids: CASRRLGPDEQFF. CDR3 in DNA: TGTGCCAGCAGAAGACTAGGGCCGGATGAGCAGTTCTTC.

The rearrangement links TRBV11-2 to TRBJ1-4, with D perhaps matching TRBD1 (5 bases). Per germline, CDR1 SGHAT and CDR2 FQNNGV. The CDR3 has 15 amino acids. Trimming stripped 5 bases from V and 6 bases from J, with 16 bases between. The DNA for the CDR3 is TGTGCCAGCAGCCGAATCGGGGGGACCCATGAAAAACTGTTTTTT. It yields the protein CASSRIGGTHEKLFF.

This clone is a singleton in its sample. The chain employs TRBV7-2 and TRBJ2-3, with D perhaps TRBD2 (6 bases). V gave up 2 bases and J gave up 2 bases, with 11 bases separating them. In germline, CDR1 is SGHTA, CDR2 FQGNSA. The CDR3 contains 15 residues. The DNA of the CDR3 is TGTGCCAGCAGCTTACTTGGCGGGACCACAGATACGCAGTATTTT. Protein product: CASSLLGGTTDTQYF.

The chain carries TRBV5-1 and TRBJ1-4; D is unclear. Trimming stripped 1 base from V and 2 bases from J, with 18 bases between. Germline CDR1 SGHRS, CDR2 YFSETQ. The CDR3 is 18 residues long. Written as DNA, the CDR3 is TGCGCCAGCAGCTTGAAATACGAGGGTTGGGCGACTAATGAAAAACTGTTTTTT. It specifies CASSLKYEGWATNEKLFF.